The rows below give T cell receptor beta chains drawn from one sample of a study of T cell repertoires in aging, cancer and after chemotherapy. One entry per CDR3 protein, called by TCRdb with MiXCR from the multiplex PCR reads. The sample lists roughly 4,600 distinct CDR3 sequences; more than 25% were seen once. Source material: blood. The receptor source for this set is a human donor with a blood cancer. Both conserved end residues are part of each CDR3. A D gene is named only where the DNA matches it firmly. Some rows mark clone size as missing; the rest say once, few, many or name a class of expanded clone.

abundance,v_gene,j_gene,len,d_gene,CDR3aa,CDR3nt
.,TRBV20-1,TRBJ2-1,13,.,CSARDRWDNEQFF,TGCAGTGCTAGAGATCGGTGGGACAATGAGCAGTTCTTC
.,TRBV19,TRBJ2-5,14,TRBD1,CASRRQGFQETQYF,TGTGCCAGTAGGAGACAGGGATTCCAAGAGACCCAGTACTTC
.,TRBV6-4,TRBJ2-3,15,TRBD2,CASSETSGGADTQYF,TGTGCCAGCAGTGAGACTAGCGGGGGGGCAGATACGCAGTATTTT
medium-sized,TRBV30,TRBJ2-5,14,.,CARSNRASQETQYF,TGTGCCCGCTCCAACAGGGCTTCCCAAGAGACCCAGTACTTC
medium-sized,TRBV29-1,TRBJ2-1,15,.,CSVEKIDKLDNEQFF,TGCAGCGTTGAAAAAATCGACAAACTTGACAATGAGCAGTTCTTC
few,TRBV10-3,TRBJ2-7,14,TRBD2,CAITGGGVGYEQYF,TGTGCCATCACCGGCGGGGGTGTAGGATACGAGCAGTACTTC
few,TRBV11-3,TRBJ2-1,17,TRBD2,CASSHGRGTSGDNEQFF,TGTGCCAGCAGCCACGGTAGGGGGACTAGCGGCGACAATGAGCAGTTCTTC
.,TRBV7-9,TRBJ2-5,19,TRBD2,CASSPLPGTSVRFGETQYF,TGTGCCAGCAGCCCTCTGCCGGGGACTAGCGTACGGTTTGGGGAGACCCAGTACTTC
few,TRBV14,TRBJ2-3,18,TRBD2,CASSQEPSGRWTTDTQYF,TGTGCCAGCAGCCAAGAACCTAGCGGGAGATGGACAACAGATACGCAGTATTTT
.,TRBV29-1,TRBJ1-5,12,.,CSVVYGNQPQHF,TGCAGCGTTGTTTATGGCAATCAGCCCCAGCATTTT
medium-sized,TRBV6-5,TRBJ1-2,13,TRBD1,CASSPDRGRGYTF,TGTGCCAGCAGTCCCGACAGGGGGCGCGGCTACACCTTC
few,TRBV5-5,TRBJ2-3,17,.,CASSQDWGDARLDTQYF,TGTGCCAGCAGCCAAGATTGGGGGGACGCCCGGTTAGATACGCAGTATTTT
once,TRBV6-5,TRBJ2-3,14,TRBD2,CAISEAGVTDTQYF,TGTGCCATCAGTGAGGCGGGGGTCACAGATACGCAGTATTTT
.,TRBV7-9,TRBJ2-6,17,.,CALPPRGTHSGANVLTF,TGTGCCCTCCCACCGAGGGGGACTCACTCTGGGGCCAACGTCCTGACTTTC
medium-sized,TRBV6-5,TRBJ2-3,14,.,CASSYSDSTDTQYF,TGTGCCAGCAGTTACTCGGACAGCACAGATACGCAGTATTTT
medium-sized,TRBV30,TRBJ1-2,13,.,CAWSAGSDYGYTF,TGTGCCTGGAGTGCCGGGAGCGACTATGGCTACACCTTC
.,TRBV20-1,TRBJ2-5,14,.,CSARTGEVKETQYF,TGCAGTGCTAGGACGGGGGAAGTGAAGGAGACCCAGTACTTC
.,TRBV6-4,TRBJ1-5,14,.,CASPKGGVDQPQHF,TGTGCCAGCCCGAAAGGAGGTGTGGATCAGCCCCAGCATTTT
.,TRBV11-3,TRBJ2-4,19,TRBD2,CASSRGGLAGAPTGNIQYF,TGTGCCAGCAGCCGAGGGGGGCTAGCGGGAGCCCCTACGGGTAACATTCAGTACTTC
medium-sized,TRBV6-1,TRBJ2-3,15,TRBD1,CASSDGTGGVDTQYF,TGTGCCAGCAGTGACGGGACAGGGGGCGTAGATACGCAGTATTTT
medium-sized,TRBV6-1,TRBJ2-1,10,.,CARRPVEQFF,TGTGCCAGAAGGCCTGTGGAGCAGTTCTTC
few,TRBV13,TRBJ1-5,16,.,CASSLGPPGGNQPQHF,TGTGCCAGCAGCTTAGGCCCCCCGGGAGGCAATCAGCCCCAGCATTTT
few,TRBV7-6,TRBJ2-7,17,.,CASSRTGTHAPPYEQYF,TGTGCCAGCAGCCGAACAGGCACGCACGCGCCCCCCTACGAGCAGTACTTC
.,TRBV27,TRBJ1-1,15,.,CASSLIAGMNTEAFF,TGTGCCAGCAGTTTAATAGCAGGGATGAACACTGAAGCTTTCTTT
few,TRBV12-3/TRBV12-4,TRBJ2-1,16,.,CASSGGGRARDNEQFF,TGTGCCAGCAGTGGGGGGGGGCGAGCCCGTGACAATGAGCAGTTCTTC
.,TRBV2,TRBJ1-3,16,.,CASSVRQAYSGNTIYF,TGTGCCAGCAGTGTAAGACAGGCGTACTCTGGAAACACCATATATTTT
.,TRBV27,TRBJ2-7,17,.,CASSLRGGGQASYEQYF,TGTGCCAGCAGTTTAAGGGGGGGGGGACAGGCGTCCTACGAGCAGTACTTC
.,TRBV27,TRBJ2-1,17,.,CASKSLVGGPSRNEQFF,TGTGCCAGCAAATCCCTTGTGGGGGGGCCTTCCAGAAATGAGCAGTTCTTC
few,TRBV11-3,TRBJ2-5,17,TRBD2,CASSRPTSGRFGETQYF,TGTGCCAGCAGCCGTCCGACTAGCGGGAGATTTGGAGAGACCCAGTACTTC
.,TRBV5-4,TRBJ2-4,14,.,CASSQGLAKNIQYF,TGTGCCAGCAGCCAGGGTCTAGCCAAAAACATTCAGTACTTC
.,TRBV6-5,TRBJ2-7,14,TRBD1,CASNDDRAPYEQYF,TGTGCCAGCAACGACGACAGGGCTCCTTACGAGCAGTACTTC
.,TRBV5-6,TRBJ2-1,16,TRBD2,CASSLGLAGAGNEQFF,TGCGCCAGCAGCTTAGGACTAGCGGGAGCTGGTAATGAGCAGTTCTTC
medium-sized,TRBV5-6,TRBJ2-1,12,.,CASSLRRHEQFF,TGTGCCAGCAGCTTGCGGCGGCATGAGCAGTTCTTC
medium-sized,TRBV29-1,TRBJ1-1,13,.,CSVVHSTNTEAFF,TGCAGCGTTGTTCACAGCACCAACACTGAAGCTTTCTTT
.,TRBV27,TRBJ1-2,15,TRBD1,CASGDYRGRRDGYTF,TGTGCCAGCGGGGACTACAGGGGGCGGAGGGATGGCTACACCTTC
.,TRBV5-1,TRBJ1-1,15,.,CASSSLWGDVSEAFF,TGCGCCAGCAGCTCCCTATGGGGGGACGTCTCTGAAGCTTTCTTT
once,TRBV11-3,TRBJ2-3,18,TRBD2,CASSQRLAGGLGTDTQYF,TGCGCCAGCAGCCAGCGACTAGCGGGGGGGCTGGGCACAGATACGCAGTATTTT
.,TRBV7-2,TRBJ1-2,16,TRBD1,CASSQDRGGVYYGYTF,TGTGCCAGCAGCCAGGACAGGGGAGGCGTATACTATGGCTACACCTTC
.,TRBV5-4,TRBJ2-1,17,TRBD2,CASTRTSGGNPYNEQFF,TGCGCCAGCACTCGAACTAGCGGGGGGAATCCCTACAATGAGCAGTTCTTC
.,TRBV12-3/TRBV12-4,TRBJ1-1,14,.,CASSLKGRDTEAFF,TGTGCCAGCAGTTTAAAAGGACGGGACACTGAAGCTTTCTTT
.,TRBV5-5,TRBJ1-1,13,.,CASSLTTNTEAFF,TGCGCCAGCAGCTTGACGACGAACACTGAAGCTTTCTTT
medium-sized,TRBV6-5,TRBJ1-2,13,.,CASSYDLSGGYTF,TGTGCCAGCAGTTATGACCTAAGCGGTGGCTACACCTTC
medium-sized,TRBV5-4,TRBJ2-3,17,TRBD2,CASSLLAGVKGTDTQYF,TGTGCCAGCAGCCTACTAGCGGGAGTGAAGGGCACAGATACGCAGTATTTT
.,TRBV20-1,TRBJ2-3,15,.,CSASVDTRSTDTQYF,TGCAGTGCCTCGGTTGATACCCGTAGCACAGATACGCAGTATTTT
medium-sized,TRBV11-3,TRBJ2-3,17,TRBD2,CASSLAGREAGRDTQYF,TGTGCCAGCAGCTTAGCCGGGCGGGAGGCGGGGAGAGATACGCAGTATTTT
.,TRBV11-2,TRBJ2-7,15,.,CASSLDRTSVYEQYF,TGTGCCAGCAGCTTAGATCGTACGAGTGTCTACGAGCAGTACTTC
few,TRBV5-1,TRBJ1-3,15,.,CASSRERTAGNTIYF,TGCGCCAGCAGCCGAGAGAGGACAGCTGGAAACACCATATATTTT
.,TRBV6-5,TRBJ1-1,14,.,CASSTRIGWTEAFF,TGTGCCAGCAGTACCAGAATCGGGTGGACTGAAGCTTTCTTT
medium-sized,TRBV12-3/TRBV12-4,TRBJ2-2,16,.,CASRALGRVNTGELFF,TGTGCCAGCAGGGCCTTGGGGAGAGTGAACACCGGGGAGCTGTTTTTT
.,TRBV10-3,TRBJ2-1,13,.,CASSYSDAFEQFF,TGTGCCAGCAGTTACTCGGACGCGTTTGAGCAGTTCTTC
medium-sized,TRBV11-3,TRBJ1-2,16,TRBD1,CASSSAGQGAGYGYTF,TGTGCCAGCAGCTCCGCTGGACAGGGGGCCGGGTATGGCTACACCTTC
.,TRBV11-2,TRBJ1-6,17,.,CASSLIGVGATGSPLHF,TGTGCCAGCAGCTTAATAGGGGTCGGGGCCACGGGTTCACCCCTCCACTTT
few,TRBV20-1,TRBJ2-1,15,TRBD2,CSASEGTSGAYEQFF,TGCAGTGCTAGTGAAGGGACTAGCGGTGCTTATGAGCAGTTCTTC